This T cell receptor (beta chain) was profiled in a study of OX40 agonist ivuxolimab in advanced cancers. Turning to the study itself: Males comprised 82.7% of the group, whose mean age was approximately 61 years (range about 23 to 80). Of the patients, three showed partial responses, one with hepatocellular carcinoma and two with cutaneous melanoma.

This table comes from immunoSEQ multiplex PCR, and its TCRdb copy is limited to in-frame clones, with some not included. The data contain 9,500 to 12,000 clones, about three quarters of them singletons. Exclusion of a patient followed from autoimmune disease history or systemic immunosuppression. Baseline, cycle 4 day 1, and cycle 7 day 1 were the blood sampling points. This CDR3 spans 16 amino acids. Trimming removed 1 base from V and 2 bases from J; junction bases left unmatched: 10. Germline V gene sequence: CDR1 SQVTM, CDR2 ANQGSEA. This TCR was sampled from an adult with an advanced solid tumor such as melanoma, head and neck, liver or kidney cancer. The source material was CD4+ or CD8+ T cells sorted from blood, sampled in a trial of the OX40 agonist ivuxolimab. J is TRBJ2-7 and V is TRBV29-1; 8 bases fit TRBD1. CDR3: CSVEGDAQGATYEQYF. CDR3 nucleotides: TGCAGCGTTGAAGGGGATGCGCAGGGGGCCACCTACGAGCAGTACTTC.